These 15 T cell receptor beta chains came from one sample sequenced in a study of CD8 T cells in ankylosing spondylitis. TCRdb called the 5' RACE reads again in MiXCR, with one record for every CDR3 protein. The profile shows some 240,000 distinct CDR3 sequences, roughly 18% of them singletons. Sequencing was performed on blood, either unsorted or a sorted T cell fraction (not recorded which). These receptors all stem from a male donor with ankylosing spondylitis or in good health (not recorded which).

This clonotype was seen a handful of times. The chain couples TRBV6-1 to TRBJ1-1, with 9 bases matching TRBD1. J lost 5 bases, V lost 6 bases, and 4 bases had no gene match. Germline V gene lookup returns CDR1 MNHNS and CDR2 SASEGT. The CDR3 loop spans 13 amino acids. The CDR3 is CASRGQGTTEAFF. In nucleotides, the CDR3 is TGTGCCAGCAGAGGACAGGGGACGACTGAAGCTTTCTTT.

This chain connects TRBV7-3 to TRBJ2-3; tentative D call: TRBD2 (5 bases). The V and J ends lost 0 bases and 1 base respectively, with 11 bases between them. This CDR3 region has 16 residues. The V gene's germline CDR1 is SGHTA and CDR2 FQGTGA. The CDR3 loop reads CASSLTGADGTDTQYF. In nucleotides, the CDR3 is TGTGCCAGCAGCTTAACGGGAGCGGATGGCACAGATACGCAGTATTTT.

CDR3 DNA: TGCGCCAGCAGCCAAGTAATCTTCCAGCGGAGCACAGATACGCAGTATTTT. Its protein is CASSQVIFQRSTDTQYF. The chain couples TRBV4-1 to TRBJ2-3; a weak D match, TRBD2 (5 bases). The CDR3 contains 17 residues. Germline V lookup: CDR1 MGHRA, CDR2 YSYEKL. Trimming removed 1 base at V and 0 bases at J, with 14 bases between.

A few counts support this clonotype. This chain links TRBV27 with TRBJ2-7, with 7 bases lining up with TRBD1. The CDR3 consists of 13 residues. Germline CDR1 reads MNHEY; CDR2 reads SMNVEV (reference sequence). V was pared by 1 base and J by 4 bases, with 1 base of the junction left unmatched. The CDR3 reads CASSLYRGYEQYF. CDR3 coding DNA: TGTGCCAGCAGTTTATACAGGGGATACGAGCAGTACTTC.

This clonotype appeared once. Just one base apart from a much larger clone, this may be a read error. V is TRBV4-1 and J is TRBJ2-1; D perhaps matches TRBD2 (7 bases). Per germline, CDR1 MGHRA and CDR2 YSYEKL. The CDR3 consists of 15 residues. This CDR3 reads CASSQHREGYHEQFF. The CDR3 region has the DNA TGCGCCAGCAGCCAACACAGGGAGGGCTACCATGAGCAGTTCTTC.

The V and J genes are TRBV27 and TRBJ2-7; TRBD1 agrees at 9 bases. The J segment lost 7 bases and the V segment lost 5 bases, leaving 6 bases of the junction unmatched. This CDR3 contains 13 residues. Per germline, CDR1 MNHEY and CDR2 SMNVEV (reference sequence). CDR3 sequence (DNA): TGTGCCAGCAGTCCGGACAGGGGCGTTGAGCAGTACTTC. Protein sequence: CASSPDRGVEQYF.

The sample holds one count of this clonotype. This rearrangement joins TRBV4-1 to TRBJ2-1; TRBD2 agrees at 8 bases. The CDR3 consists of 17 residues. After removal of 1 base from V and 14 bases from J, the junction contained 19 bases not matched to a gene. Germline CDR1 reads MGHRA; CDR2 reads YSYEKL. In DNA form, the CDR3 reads TGCGCCAGCAGCCAAGTTGTTGCTAGCGGGCTTGAGGGGGTTGAGTTCTTC. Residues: CASSQVVASGLEGVEFF.

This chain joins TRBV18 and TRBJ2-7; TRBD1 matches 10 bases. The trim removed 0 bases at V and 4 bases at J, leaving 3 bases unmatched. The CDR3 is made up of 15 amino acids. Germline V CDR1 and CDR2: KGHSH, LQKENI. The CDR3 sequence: CASSPPGQGSYEQYF. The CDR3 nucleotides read TGTGCCAGCTCACCACCGGGACAGGGGTCGTACGAGCAGTACTTC. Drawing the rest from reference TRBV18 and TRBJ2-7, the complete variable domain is NAGVMQNPRHLVRRRGQEARLRCSPMKGHSHVYWYRQLPEEGLKFMVYLQKENIIDESGMPKERFSAEFPKEGPSILRIQQVVRGDSAAYFCASSPPGQGSYEQYFGPGTRLTVT.

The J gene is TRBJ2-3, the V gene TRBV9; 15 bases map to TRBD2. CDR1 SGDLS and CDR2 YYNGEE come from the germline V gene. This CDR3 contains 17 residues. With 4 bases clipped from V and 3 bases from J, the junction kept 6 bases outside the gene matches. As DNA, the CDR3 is TGTGCCAGCAGCCAAAGGACTAGCGGGAGGGTAACAGATACGCAGTATTTT. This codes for CASSQRTSGRVTDTQYF.

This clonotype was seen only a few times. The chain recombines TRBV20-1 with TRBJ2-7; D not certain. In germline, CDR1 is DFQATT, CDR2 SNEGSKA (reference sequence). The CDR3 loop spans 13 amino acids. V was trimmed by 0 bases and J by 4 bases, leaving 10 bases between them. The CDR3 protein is CSARDRYRYEQYF. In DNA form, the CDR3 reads TGCAGTGCTAGAGATCGTTATCGATACGAGCAGTACTTC.

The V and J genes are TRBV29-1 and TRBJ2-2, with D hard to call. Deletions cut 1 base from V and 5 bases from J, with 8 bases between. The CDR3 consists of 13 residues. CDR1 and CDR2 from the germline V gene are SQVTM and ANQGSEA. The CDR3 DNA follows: TGCAGCGTTGAAGGACCTCTAACCGGGGAGCTGTTTTTT. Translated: CSVEGPLTGELFF.

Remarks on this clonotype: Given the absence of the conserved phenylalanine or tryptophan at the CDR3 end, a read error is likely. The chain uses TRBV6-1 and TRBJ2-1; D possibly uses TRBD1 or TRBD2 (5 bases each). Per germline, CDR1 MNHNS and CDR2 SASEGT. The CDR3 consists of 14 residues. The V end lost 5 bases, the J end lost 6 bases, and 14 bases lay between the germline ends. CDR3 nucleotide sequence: TGTGCCAGCAGTACCGGGACCGCTTTCAATGAGCAGTTCCTC. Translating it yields CASSTGTAFNEQFL.

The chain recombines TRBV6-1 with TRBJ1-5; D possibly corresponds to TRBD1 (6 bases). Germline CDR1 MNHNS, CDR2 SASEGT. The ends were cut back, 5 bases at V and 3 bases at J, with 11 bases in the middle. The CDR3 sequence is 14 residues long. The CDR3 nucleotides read TGTGCCAGCAGTCCCAGGGGTATCAATCAGCCCCAGCATTTT. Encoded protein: CASSPRGINQPQHF.

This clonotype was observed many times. The CDR3 DNA follows: TGCGCCAGCAGCCCCCCCCGGGTAGGAAACGCGAACACCGGGGAGCTGTTTTTT. Its protein is CASSPPRVGNANTGELFF. The chain is built from TRBV4-1 and TRBJ2-2; D not certain. Deletions cut 4 bases from V and 0 bases from J, with 18 bases between. CDR1 MGHRA and CDR2 YSYEKL come from the germline V gene. The CDR3 has 18 amino acids.

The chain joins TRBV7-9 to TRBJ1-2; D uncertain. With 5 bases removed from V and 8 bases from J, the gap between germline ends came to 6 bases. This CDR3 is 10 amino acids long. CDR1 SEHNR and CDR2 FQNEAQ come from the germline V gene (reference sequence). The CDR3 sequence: CASSPGGYTF. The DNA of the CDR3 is TGTGCCAGCAGCCCGGGAGGCTACACCTTC.